This T cell receptor beta chain was identified during a study of OX40 agonist ivuxolimab in advanced cancers. Study information: Two patients with cutaneous melanoma and one with hepatocellular carcinoma, three in total, showed partial responses.

There are 11 residues in the CDR3. The V gene lost 8 bases and the J gene lost 4 bases, with 8 bases spanning the gap. Germline values: CDR1 GTSNPN, CDR2 SVGIG (reference sequence). Only in-frame clones appear in the TCRdb table, and some are missing; sequencing was by immunoSEQ multiplex PCR. The sample includes 39,000 or so clones, roughly 90% of them seen just once. It was autoimmune disease history or systemic immunosuppression that excluded patients. The timepoints at which blood was sampled were baseline, cycle 4 day 1, and cycle 7 day 1. The sequence came from an adult with an advanced solid tumor such as melanoma, head and neck, liver or kidney cancer. The specimen was CD4+ or CD8+ T cells sorted from blood, collected in a trial of the OX40 agonist ivuxolimab. The rearrangement uses TRBV30 and TRBJ1-4; D gene unclear. CDR3 sequence reads: CARDHNEKLFF. CDR3 coding DNA: TGTGCCCGGGATCATAATGAAAAACTGTTTTTT.